These T cell receptor beta chains were read from a single sample in a study of T cell responses to AZD1222 COVID-19 vaccine. Repertoires were generated with immunoSEQ multiplex PCR, while TCRdb's copy carries only in-frame clones and drops some. This table has some 180,000 clones, 80% to 95% appearing once. The sequencing used peripheral blood, collected 28 days after the second AZD1222 dose. These receptor sequences come from an adult who received the AZD1222 COVID-19 vaccine. Both conserved end residues are part of each CDR3. Size is stated for part of the rows, as once, few or many counts, or as a class when the clone is expanded.

v_call cdr3_length clone_size cdr3_aa
TRBV3-1/TRBV3-2 14 - CASSNTDAGLGYTF
TRBV6-5 14 - CASSRQFYNSPLHF
TRBV5-4 15 - CASSLDADFYNEQFF
TRBV28 15 once CASSRGLAGENEQFF
TRBV12-3/TRBV12-4 13 - CASSPSAVSPLHF
TRBV2 15 - CASSEAGNYNSPLHF
TRBV7-3 15 - CASSSQPGQINEQFF
TRBV7-6 13 - CASGTVSYNEQFF
TRBV9 16 - CASSVGGRVEGEKLFF
TRBV30 13 - CAWSAQGAGGYTF
TRBV27 17 - CASSFAGGGTGTTEAFF
TRBV10-3 12 - CAISGMNTEAFF
TRBV19 15 - CASSMQGQNYNEQFF
TRBV7-2 17 - CASSLFPRDYPSGEQFF
TRBV5-6 15 - CASSPRGGRNQPQHF
TRBV10-1 15 - CASSTGTSGSNEQFF
TRBV28 16 - CASSLLQDVTNYGYTF
TRBV3-1/TRBV3-2 15 - CASSPVGRTSNEQFF
TRBV11-3 17 - CASSLVTSGLNTGELFF
TRBV5-4 16 once CASSLATGLGANVLTF
TRBV6-5 16 - CASSSSGTGDYNEQFF
TRBV6-6 14 - CASSLQVTNTEAFF
TRBV6-1 16 - CASSETEKTGNYEQYF
TRBV9 13 once CASSALLGYEQYF
TRBV7-8 16 - CASSYYRQAGANVLTF
TRBV10-1 13 - CASSGGFNTEAFF
TRBV5-5 15 - CASSLGRVENSPLHF
TRBV3-1/TRBV3-2 14 - CASSQVAKTYEQYF
TRBV7-2 16 - CASSSRVLAGGSEQFF
TRBV7-9 12 - CASSPRTDTQYF
TRBV11-2 15 - CASSLDSGSSYEQYF
TRBV2 15 - CASSRTRVDGETQYF
TRBV5-1 11 - CASSFKETQYF
TRBV30 13 - CAWSAGGRNEQFF
TRBV5-1 15 - CASSTSGTSGGEQFF
TRBV5-5 11 - CASSLVGGQFF
TRBV7-2 18 - CASSSRLASGTDNSPLHF
TRBV5-5 15 - CASSLGDLSTDTQYF
TRBV10-3 14 - CAISIREGHYGYTF
TRBV7-3 12 - CASSLSGGELFF
TRBV29-1 14 - CSVGERGGNNEQFF
TRBV14 15 - CASSQAGASTEKLFF